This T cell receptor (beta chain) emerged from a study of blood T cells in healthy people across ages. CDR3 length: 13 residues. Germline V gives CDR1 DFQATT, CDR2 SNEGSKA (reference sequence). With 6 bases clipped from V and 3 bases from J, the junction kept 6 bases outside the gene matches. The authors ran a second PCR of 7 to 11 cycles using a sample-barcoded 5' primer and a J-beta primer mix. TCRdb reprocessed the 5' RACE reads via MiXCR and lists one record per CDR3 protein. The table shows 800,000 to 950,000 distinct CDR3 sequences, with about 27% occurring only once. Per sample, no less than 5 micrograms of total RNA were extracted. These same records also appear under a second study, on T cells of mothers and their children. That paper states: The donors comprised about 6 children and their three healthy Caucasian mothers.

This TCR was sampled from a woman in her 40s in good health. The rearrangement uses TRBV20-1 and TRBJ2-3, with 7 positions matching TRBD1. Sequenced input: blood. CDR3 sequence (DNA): TGCAGTGCCACGGACAGGAGGACAGATACGCAGTATTTT. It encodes CSATDRRTDTQYF.